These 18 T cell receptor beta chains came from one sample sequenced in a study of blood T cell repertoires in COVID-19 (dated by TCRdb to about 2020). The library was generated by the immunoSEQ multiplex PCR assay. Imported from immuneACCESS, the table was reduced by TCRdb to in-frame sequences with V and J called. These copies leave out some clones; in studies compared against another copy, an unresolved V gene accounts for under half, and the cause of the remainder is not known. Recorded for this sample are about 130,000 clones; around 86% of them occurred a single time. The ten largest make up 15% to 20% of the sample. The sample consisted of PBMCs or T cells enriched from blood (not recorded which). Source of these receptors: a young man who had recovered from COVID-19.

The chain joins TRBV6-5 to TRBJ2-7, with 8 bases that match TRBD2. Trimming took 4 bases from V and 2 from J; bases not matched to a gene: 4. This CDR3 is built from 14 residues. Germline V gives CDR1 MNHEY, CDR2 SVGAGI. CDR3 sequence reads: CASSFSGNPYEQYF. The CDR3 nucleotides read TGTGCCAGCAGTTTTAGCGGGAACCCCTACGAGCAGTACTTC.

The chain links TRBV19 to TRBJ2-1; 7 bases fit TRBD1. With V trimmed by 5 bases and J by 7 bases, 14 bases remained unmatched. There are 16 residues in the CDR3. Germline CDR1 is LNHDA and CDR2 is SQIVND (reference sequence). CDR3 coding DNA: TGTGCCAGTAGTTTAATAACCGGGACAGTAACTAATGAGCAGTTCTTC. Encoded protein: CASSLITGTVTNEQFF.

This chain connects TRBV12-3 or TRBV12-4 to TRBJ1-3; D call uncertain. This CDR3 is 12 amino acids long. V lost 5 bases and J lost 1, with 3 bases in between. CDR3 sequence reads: CASSLSGNTIYF. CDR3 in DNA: TGTGCCAGCAGTCTTTCTGGAAACACCATATATTTT.

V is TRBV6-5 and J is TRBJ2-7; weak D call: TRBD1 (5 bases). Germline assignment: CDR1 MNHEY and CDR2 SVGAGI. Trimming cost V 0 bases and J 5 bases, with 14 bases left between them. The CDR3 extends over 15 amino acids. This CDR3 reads CASSYSKGLVNEQYF. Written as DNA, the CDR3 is TGTGCCAGCAGTTACTCAAAGGGGTTGGTAAACGAGCAGTACTTC.

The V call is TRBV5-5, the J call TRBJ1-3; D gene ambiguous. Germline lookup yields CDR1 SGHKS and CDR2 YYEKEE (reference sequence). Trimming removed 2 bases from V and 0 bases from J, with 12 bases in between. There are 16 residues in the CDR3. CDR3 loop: CASSLGRSFSGNTIYF. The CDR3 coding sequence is TGTGCCAGCAGCTTAGGCAGGTCCTTCTCTGGAAACACCATATATTTT.

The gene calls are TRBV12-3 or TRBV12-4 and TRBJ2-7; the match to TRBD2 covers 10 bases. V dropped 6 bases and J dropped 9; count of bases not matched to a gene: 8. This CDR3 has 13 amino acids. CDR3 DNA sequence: TGTGCCAGCAGGGGGACTAGCGCCCCGCGGCAGTACTTC. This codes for CASRGTSAPRQYF.

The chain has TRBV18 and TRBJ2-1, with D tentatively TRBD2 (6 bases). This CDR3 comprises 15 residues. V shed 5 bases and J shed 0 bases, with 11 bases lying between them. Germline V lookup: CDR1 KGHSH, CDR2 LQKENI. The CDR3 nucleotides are TGTGCCAGCTCATTAGCGGAGATCTCCTACAATGAGCAGTTCTTC. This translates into CASSLAEISYNEQFF.

CDR3 region: CASSGTGGYEAFF. CDR3 DNA sequence: TGTGCCAGCAGCGGAACAGGGGGCTATGAAGCTTTCTTT. This chain links TRBV7-9 with TRBJ1-1, with TRBD1 identical over 9 bases. The CDR3 runs 13 residues. CDR1 is SEHNR and CDR2 is FQNEAQ in the germline V gene (reference sequence). V dropped 5 bases and J dropped 7; count of bases not matched to a gene: 5.

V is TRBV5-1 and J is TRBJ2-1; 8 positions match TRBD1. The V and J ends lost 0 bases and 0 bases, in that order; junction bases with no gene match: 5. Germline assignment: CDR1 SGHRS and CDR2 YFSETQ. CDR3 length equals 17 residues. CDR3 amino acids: CASSLGPGQASYNEQFF. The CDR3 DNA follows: TGCGCCAGCAGCTTGGGGCCGGGACAGGCCTCCTACAATGAGCAGTTCTTC.

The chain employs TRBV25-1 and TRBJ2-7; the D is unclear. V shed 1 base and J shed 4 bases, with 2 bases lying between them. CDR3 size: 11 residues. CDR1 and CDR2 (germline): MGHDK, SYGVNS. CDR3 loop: CASSESYEQYF. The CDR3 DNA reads TGTGCCAGCAGTGAATCATACGAGCAGTACTTC.

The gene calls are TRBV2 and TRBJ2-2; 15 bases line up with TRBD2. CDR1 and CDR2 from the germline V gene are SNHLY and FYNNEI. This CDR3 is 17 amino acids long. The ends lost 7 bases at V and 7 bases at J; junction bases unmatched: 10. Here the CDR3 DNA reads TGTGCCAGCACCCTCGGACTAGCGGGGGGGCTGGGCGGGGAGCTGTTTTTT. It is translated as CASTLGLAGGLGGELFF.

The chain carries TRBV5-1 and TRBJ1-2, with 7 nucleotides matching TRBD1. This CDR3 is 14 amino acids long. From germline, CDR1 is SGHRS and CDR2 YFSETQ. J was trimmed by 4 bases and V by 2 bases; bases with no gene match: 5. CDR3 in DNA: TGCGCCAGCAGCTTAACAGGGGAAGGCTATGGCTACACCTTC. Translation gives CASSLTGEGYGYTF.

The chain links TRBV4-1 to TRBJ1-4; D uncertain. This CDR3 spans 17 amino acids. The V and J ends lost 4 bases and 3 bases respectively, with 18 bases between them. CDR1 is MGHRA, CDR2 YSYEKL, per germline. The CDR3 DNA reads TGCGCCAGCAGCCCAGAGCGGATTCCAACGGCTAATGAAAAACTGTTTTTT. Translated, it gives CASSPERIPTANEKLFF.

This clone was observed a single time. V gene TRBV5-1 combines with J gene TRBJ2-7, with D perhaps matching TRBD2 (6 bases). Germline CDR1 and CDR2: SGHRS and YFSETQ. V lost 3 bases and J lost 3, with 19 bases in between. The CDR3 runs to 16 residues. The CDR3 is CASSSPPGLEFYEQYF. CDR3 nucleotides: TGCGCCAGCAGCTCACCTCCGGGACTGGAATTCTACGAGCAGTACTTC.

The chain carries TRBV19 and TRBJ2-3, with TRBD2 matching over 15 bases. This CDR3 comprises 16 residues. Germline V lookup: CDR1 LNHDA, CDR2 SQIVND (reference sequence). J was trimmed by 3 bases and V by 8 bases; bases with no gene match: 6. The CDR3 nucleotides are TGTGCCAGTGGTTTGGGACTAGCGGGGGGAACAGATACGCAGTATTTT. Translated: CASGLGLAGGTDTQYF.

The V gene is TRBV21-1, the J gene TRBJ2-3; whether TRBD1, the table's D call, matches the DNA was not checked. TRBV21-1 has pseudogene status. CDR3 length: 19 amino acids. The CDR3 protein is CASSKKRDGQSAPPDTQYF. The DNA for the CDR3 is TGTGCCAGCAGCAAAAAAAGAGACGGACAGTCCGCTCCACCAGATACGCAGTATTTT.

The CDR3 sequence is CASSPSPDRSGNTIYF. The DNA of the CDR3 is TGTGCCAGCAGCCCCTCGCCCGACAGGTCTGGAAACACCATATATTTT. The V call is TRBV3-1 (or the pseudogene TRBV3-2), the J call TRBJ1-3, with D tentatively TRBD1 (6 bases). Trimming left V 4 bases short and J 1 base short, with 14 bases between. The CDR3 has 16 amino acids. CDR1 is LGHDT and CDR2 is YNNKEL in the germline V gene (reference sequence).

CDR3 DNA: TGTGCCAGCAGGCGCGAAGGGGAAGGTGGCTACACCTTC. This translates into CASRREGEGGYTF. The J gene is TRBJ1-2, the V gene TRBV6-5; D might be TRBD1 (5 bases). Germline V gives CDR1 MNHEY, CDR2 SVGAGI. CDR3 length: 13 residues. The V end lost 6 bases, the J end lost 7 bases, and 15 bases lay between the germline ends.